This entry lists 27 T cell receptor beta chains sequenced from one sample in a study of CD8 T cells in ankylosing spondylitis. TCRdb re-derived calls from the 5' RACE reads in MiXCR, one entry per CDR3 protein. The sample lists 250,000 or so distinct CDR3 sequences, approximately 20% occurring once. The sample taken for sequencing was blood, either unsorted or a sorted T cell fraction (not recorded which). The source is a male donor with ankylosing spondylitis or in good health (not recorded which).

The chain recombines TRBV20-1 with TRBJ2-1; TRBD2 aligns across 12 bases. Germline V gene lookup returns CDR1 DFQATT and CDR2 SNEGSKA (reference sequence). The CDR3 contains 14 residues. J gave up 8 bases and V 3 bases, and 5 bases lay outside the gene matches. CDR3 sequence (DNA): TGCAGTGCTAGGGAACTAGCGGGAGGTCATGAGCAGTTCTTC. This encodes CSARELAGGHEQFF.

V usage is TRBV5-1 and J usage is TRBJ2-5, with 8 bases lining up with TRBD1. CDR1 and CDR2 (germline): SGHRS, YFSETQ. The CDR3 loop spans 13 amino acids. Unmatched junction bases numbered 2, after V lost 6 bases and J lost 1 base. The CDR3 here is CASIGTGQETQYF. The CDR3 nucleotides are TGCGCCAGCATCGGGACAGGCCAAGAGACCCAGTACTTC.

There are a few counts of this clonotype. CDR3 coding DNA: TGTGCCATCAGTGACCAGAGCGGGAGGGCCGGAGAGCAGTACTTC. Translating gives CAISDQSGRAGEQYF. The chain links TRBV10-3 to TRBJ2-7, with 10 bases aligning to TRBD2. Germline V CDR1 and CDR2: ENHRY, SYGVKD. The CDR3 runs to 15 residues. Losses at the gene ends were 3 bases for V and 7 bases for J; bases not matched to a gene: 9.

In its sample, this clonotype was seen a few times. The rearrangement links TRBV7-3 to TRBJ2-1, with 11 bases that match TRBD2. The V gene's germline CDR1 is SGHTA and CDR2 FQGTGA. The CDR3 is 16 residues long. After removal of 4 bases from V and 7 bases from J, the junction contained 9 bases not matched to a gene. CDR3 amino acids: CASSSSTSGIVNEQFF. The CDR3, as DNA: TGTGCCAGCAGCTCCTCGACTAGCGGGATTGTTAATGAGCAGTTCTTC.

CDR3 residues: CSAGTSNRNEQFF. In DNA form, the CDR3 reads TGCAGCGCCGGGACTAGTAACAGGAATGAGCAGTTCTTC. The V gene is TRBV29-1, the J gene TRBJ2-1; 8 bases line up with TRBD2. The CDR3 has 13 residues. The ends lost 7 bases at V and 7 bases at J; junction bases unmatched: 9. In germline, CDR1 is SQVTM, CDR2 ANQGSEA.

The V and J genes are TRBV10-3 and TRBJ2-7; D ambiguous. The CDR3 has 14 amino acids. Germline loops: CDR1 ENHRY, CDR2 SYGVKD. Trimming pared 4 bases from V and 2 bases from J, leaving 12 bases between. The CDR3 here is CAISVSSTAYEQYF. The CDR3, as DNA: TGTGCCATCAGTGTATCAAGCACCGCCTACGAGCAGTACTTC.

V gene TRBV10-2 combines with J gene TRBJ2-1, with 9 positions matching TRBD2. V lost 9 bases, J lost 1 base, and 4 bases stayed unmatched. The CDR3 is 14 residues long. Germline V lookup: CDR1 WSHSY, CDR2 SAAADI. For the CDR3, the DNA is TGCGCCAGAAAGACTAGCGGATCCTACAATGAGCAGTTCTTC. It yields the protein CARKTSGSYNEQFF.

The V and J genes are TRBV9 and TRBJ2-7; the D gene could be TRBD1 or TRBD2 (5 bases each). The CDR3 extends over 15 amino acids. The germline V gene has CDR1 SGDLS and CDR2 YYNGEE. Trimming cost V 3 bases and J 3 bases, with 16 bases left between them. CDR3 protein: CASSAEGTDNYEQYF. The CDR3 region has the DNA TGTGCCAGCAGCGCAGAGGGGACGGATAACTACGAGCAGTACTTC. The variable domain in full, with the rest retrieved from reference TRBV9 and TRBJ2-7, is DSGVTQTPKHLITATGQRVTLRCSPRSGDLSVYWYQQSLDQGLQFLIQYYNGEERAKGNILERFSAQQFPDLHSELNLSSLELGDSALYFCASSAEGTDNYEQYFGPGTRLTVT.

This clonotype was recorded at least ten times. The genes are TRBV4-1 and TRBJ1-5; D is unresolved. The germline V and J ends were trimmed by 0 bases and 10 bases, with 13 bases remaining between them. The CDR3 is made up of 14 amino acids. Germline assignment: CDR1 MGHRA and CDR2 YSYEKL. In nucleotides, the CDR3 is TGCGCCAGCAGCCAAGATCCGGCGACTATACCCCAGCATTTT. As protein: CASSQDPATIPQHF.

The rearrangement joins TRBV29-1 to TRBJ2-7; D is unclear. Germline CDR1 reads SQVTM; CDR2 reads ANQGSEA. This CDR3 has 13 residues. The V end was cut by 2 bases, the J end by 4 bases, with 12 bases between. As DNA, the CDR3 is TGCAGCGTTGAAAGTGAGGTATTGTACGAGCAGTACTTC. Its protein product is CSVESEVLYEQYF.

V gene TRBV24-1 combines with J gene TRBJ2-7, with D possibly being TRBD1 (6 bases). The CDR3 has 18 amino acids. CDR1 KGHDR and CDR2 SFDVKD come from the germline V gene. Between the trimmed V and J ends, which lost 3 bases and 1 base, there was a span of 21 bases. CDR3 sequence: CATSDPCLSGGWSYEQYF. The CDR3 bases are TGTGCCACCAGTGATCCTTGCTTATCTGGGGGCTGGTCCTACGAGCAGTACTTC.

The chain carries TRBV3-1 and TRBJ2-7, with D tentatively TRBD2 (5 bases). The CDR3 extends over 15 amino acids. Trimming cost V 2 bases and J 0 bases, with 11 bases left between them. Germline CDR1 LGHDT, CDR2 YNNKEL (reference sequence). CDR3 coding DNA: TGTGCCAGCAGCCAATACAGCGGTAGCTCCTACGAGCAGTACTTC. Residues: CASSQYSGSSYEQYF.

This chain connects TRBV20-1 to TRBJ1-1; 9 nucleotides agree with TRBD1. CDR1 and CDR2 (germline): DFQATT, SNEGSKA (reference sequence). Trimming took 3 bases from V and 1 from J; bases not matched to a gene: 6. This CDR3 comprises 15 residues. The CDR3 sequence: CSARDRGGTNTEAFF. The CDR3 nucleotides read TGCAGTGCTAGGGACAGGGGAGGGACGAACACTGAAGCTTTCTTT.

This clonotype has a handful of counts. The CDR3 DNA is TGTGCCAGCAGTTCGAGCGTAAGCTCCTACAATGAGCAGTTCTTC. It is translated as CASSSSVSSYNEQFF. The V and J genes are TRBV28 and TRBJ2-1; no firm D call. The CDR3 runs 15 residues. The V gene lost 4 bases and the J gene lost 0 bases, with 10 bases spanning the gap. Germline CDR1 reads MDHEN; CDR2 reads SYDVKM.

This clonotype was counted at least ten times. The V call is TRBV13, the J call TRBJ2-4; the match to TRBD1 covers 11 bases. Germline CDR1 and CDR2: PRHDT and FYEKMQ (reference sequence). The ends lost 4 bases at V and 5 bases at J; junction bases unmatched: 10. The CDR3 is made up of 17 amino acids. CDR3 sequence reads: CASSSTQDRGQENIQYF. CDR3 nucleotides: TGTGCCAGCAGCTCCACCCAGGACAGGGGGCAGGAAAACATTCAGTACTTC.

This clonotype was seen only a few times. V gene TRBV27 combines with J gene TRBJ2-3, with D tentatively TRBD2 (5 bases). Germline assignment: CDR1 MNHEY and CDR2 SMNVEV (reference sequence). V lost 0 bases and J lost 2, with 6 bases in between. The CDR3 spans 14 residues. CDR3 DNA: TGTGCCAGCAGTTTATCGCGGGTCACAGATACGCAGTATTTT. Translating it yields CASSLSRVTDTQYF.

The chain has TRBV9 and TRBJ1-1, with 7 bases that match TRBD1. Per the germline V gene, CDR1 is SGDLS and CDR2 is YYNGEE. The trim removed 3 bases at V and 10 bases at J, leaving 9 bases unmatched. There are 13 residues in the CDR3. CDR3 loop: CASSALGGSGAFF. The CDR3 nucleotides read TGTGCCAGCAGCGCCTTAGGGGGCTCTGGAGCTTTCTTT.

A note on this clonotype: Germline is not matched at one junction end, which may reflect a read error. CDR3 region: CASSLSDSYNEQFF. CDR3 DNA: TGTGCCAGCAGTTTGTCAGACTCCTATAATGAGCAGTTCTTC. This chain connects TRBV6-5 to TRBJ2-1; D is ambiguous. Germline values: CDR1 MNHEY, CDR2 SVGAGI. The CDR3 consists of 14 residues.

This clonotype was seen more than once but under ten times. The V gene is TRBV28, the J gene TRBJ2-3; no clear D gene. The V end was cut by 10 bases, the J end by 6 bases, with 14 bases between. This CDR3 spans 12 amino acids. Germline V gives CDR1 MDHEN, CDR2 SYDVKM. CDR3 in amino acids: CATNGPADTQYF. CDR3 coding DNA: TGTGCCACCAACGGGCCAGCGGATACGCAGTATTTT.

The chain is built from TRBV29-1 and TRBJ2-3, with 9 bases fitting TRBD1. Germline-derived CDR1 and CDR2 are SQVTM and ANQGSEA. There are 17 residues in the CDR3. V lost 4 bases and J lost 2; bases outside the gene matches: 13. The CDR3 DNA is TGCAGCGTTGGAGGAGGGACAGGGTTTTTTGACACAGATACGCAGTATTTT. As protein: CSVGGGTGFFDTDTQYF.

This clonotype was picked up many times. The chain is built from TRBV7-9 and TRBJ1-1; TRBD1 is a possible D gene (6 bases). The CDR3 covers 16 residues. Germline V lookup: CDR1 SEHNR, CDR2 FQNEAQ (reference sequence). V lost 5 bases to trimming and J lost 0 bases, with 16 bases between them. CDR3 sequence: CASSPGQPSMNTEAFF. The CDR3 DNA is TGTGCCAGCAGCCCGGGACAACCAAGCATGAACACTGAAGCTTTCTTT. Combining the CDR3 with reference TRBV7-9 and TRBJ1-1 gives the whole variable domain DTGVSQNPRHKITKRGQNVTFRCDPISEHNRLYWYRQTLGQGPEFLTYFQNEAQLEKSRLLSDRFSAERPKGSFSTLEIQRTEQGDSAMYLCASSPGQPSMNTEAFFGQGTRLTVV.

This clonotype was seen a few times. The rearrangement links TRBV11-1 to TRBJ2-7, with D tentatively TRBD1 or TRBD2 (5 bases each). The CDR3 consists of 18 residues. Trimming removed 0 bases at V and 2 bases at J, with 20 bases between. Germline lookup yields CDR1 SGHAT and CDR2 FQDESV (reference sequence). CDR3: CASSLADFGLRTPYEQYF. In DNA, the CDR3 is TGTGCCAGCAGCTTAGCGGATTTCGGACTGCGGACACCCTACGAGCAGTACTTC.

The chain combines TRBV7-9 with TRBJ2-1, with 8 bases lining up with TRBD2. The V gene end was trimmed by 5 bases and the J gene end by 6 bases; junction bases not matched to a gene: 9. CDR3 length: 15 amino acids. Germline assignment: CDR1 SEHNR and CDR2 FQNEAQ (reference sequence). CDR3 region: CASSVSPGTSNEQFF. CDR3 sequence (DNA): TGTGCCAGCAGCGTAAGCCCCGGGACTAGCAATGAGCAGTTCTTC.

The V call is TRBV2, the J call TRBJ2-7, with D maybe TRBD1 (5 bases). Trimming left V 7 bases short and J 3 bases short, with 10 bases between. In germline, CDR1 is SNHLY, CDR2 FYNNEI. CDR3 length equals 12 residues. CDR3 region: CASKTALYEQYF. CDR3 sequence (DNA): TGTGCCAGCAAGACAGCACTCTACGAGCAGTACTTC.

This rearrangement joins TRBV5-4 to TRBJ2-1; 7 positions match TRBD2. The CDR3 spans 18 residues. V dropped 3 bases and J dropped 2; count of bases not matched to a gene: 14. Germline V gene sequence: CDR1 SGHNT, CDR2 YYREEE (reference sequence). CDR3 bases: TGTGCCAGCAGCTCGGACCCGGCTAGCGGAAACGCCTACAATGAGCAGTTCTTC. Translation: CASSSDPASGNAYNEQFF.

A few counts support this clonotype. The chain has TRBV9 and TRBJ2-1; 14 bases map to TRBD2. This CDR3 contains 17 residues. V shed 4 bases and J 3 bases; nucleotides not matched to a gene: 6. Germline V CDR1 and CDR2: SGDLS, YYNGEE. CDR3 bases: TGTGCCAGCAGCTCGACTAGCGGGAGGGCCAACTACAATGAGCAGTTCTTC. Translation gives CASSSTSGRANYNEQFF.

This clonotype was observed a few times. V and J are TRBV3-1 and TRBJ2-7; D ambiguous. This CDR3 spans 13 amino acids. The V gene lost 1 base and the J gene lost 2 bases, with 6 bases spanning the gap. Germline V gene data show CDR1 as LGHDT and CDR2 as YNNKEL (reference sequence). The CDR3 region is CASSQGNPYEQYF. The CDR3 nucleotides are TGTGCCAGCAGCCAAGGAAACCCCTACGAGCAGTACTTC.